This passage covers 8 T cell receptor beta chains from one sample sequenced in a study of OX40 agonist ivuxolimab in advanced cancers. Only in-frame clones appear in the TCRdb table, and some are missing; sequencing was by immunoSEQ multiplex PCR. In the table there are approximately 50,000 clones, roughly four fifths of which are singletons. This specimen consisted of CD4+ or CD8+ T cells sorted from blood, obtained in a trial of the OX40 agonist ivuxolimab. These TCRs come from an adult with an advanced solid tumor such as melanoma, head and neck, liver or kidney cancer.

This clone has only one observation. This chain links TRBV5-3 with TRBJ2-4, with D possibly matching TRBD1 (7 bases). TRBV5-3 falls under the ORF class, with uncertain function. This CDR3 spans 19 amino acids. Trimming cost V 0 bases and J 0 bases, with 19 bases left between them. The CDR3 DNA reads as TGTGCCAGAAGCTTGGGGTATAGACAGGGAGGATTAGCCAAAAACATTCAGTACTTC. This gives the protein CARSLGYRQGGLAKNIQYF.

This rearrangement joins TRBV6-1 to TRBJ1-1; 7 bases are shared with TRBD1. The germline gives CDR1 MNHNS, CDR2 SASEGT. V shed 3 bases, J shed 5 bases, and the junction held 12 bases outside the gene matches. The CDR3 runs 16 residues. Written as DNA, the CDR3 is TGTGCCAGCAGTGACTACCGGACAGGTCCAGGGACTGAAGCTTTCTTT. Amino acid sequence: CASSDYRTGPGTEAFF.

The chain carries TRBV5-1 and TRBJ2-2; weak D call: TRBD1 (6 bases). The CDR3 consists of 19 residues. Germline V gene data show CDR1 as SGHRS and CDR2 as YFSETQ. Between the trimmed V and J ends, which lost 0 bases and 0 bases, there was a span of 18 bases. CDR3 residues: CASSLAPGQGGANTGELFF. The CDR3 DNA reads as TGCGCCAGCAGCTTGGCCCCGGGACAAGGAGGAGCGAACACCGGGGAGCTGTTTTTT.

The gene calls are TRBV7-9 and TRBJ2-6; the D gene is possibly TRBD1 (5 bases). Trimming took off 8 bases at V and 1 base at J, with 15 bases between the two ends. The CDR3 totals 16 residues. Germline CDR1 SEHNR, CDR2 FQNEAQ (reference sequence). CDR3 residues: CASPPGALSGANVLTF. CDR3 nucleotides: TGTGCCAGCCCCCCTGGGGCGCTATCTGGGGCCAACGTCCTGACTTTC.

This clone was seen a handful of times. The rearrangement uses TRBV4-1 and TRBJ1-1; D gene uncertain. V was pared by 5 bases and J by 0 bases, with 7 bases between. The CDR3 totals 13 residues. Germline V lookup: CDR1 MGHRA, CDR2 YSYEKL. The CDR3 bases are TGCGCCAGCAGCAAAGGCGTGAACACTGAAGCTTTCTTT. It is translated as CASSKGVNTEAFF.

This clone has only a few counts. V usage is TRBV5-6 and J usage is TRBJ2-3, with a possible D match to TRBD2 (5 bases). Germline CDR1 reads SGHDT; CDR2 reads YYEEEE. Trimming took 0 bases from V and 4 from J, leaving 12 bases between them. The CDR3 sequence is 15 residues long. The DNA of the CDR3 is TGTGCCAGCAGCTTGGCCCCTAGCATGCCAGATACGCAGTATTTT. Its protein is CASSLAPSMPDTQYF.

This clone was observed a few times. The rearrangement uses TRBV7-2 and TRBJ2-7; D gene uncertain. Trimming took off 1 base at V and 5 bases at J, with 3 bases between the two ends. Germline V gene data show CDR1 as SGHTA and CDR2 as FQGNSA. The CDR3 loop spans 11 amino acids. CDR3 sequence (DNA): TGTGCCAGCAGCTTAGGTGACGAGCAGTACTTC. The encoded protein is CASSLGDEQYF.

CDR3 DNA sequence: TGTGCCAGCAGCTTAGGGCTTACCTATGGCTACACCTTC. Its protein product is CASSLGLTYGYTF. The chain recombines TRBV11-2 with TRBJ1-2, with unresolved D. This CDR3 region has 13 residues. Germline V gives CDR1 SGHAT, CDR2 FQNNGV. V was pared by 1 base and J by 4 bases, with 7 bases between.